Shown below are 20 T cell receptor beta chains from a single sample sequenced in a study of Tregs in tolerant kidney transplant recipients (dated by TCRdb to the late 2010s). To prepare the library, the immunoSEQ multiplex PCR assay was applied. The table was pulled from immuneACCESS by TCRdb, which kept in-frame rearrangements only. Such tables lose some clones; where checked, under half of the loss comes from unresolved V genes, and the rest has no known cause. For this sample there are more than 75,000 clones; roughly 93% appear just once. Together, the top ten hold around 0.45% of the sample. This specimen's time point label, interpreted: blood sample drawn before combined kidney and bone marrow transplant. The sequencing used CD4+ T cells from blood, collected before the transplant. Receptor source: a human donor who received a combined kidney and bone marrow transplant.

V usage is TRBV5-1 and J usage is TRBJ2-3; perhaps TRBD1 as D (7 bases). Germline lookup yields CDR1 SGHRS and CDR2 YFSETQ. Trimming stripped 4 bases from V and 3 bases from J, with 18 bases between. The CDR3 runs to 16 residues. The CDR3 DNA sequence: TGCGCCAGCAGCGTGAACAGGGGCGGAGGGACAGATACGCAGTATTTT. Residues: CASSVNRGGGTDTQYF.

This chain links TRBV29-1 with TRBJ2-5, with D possibly matching TRBD2 (5 bases). Trimming removed 5 bases from V and 0 bases from J, with 10 bases in between. This CDR3 is built from 13 residues. Germline V gives CDR1 SQVTM, CDR2 ANQGSEA. CDR3 residues: CSVTGSDQETQYF. DNA for the CDR3: TGCAGCGTTACGGGGTCGGACCAAGAGACCCAGTACTTC.

The chain combines TRBV6-5 with TRBJ2-3; maybe TRBD2 (6 bases). V was pared by 6 bases and J by 4 bases, with 14 bases between. The CDR3 sequence is 14 residues long. The germline CDR1 and CDR2 sequences are MNHEY and SVGAGI. CDR3 in DNA: TGTGCCAGCAGCAAAGCGGGTCCCCCAGATACGCAGTATTTT. Translating it yields CASSKAGPPDTQYF.

A remark on this clone: A read error may produce the germline difference seen at one junction end. Within the sample, other DNA sequences also encode this same CDR3. The gene calls are TRBV5-1 and TRBJ1-6; unclear D gene. The CDR3 consists of 14 residues. Germline lookup yields CDR1 SGHRS and CDR2 YFSETQ. The CDR3 reads CASSSSGNNSPLHF. The CDR3 DNA sequence: TGCGCCAGCAGTTCTTCAGGAAATAATTCCCCCCTCCACTTT.

The V gene is TRBV5-8, the J gene TRBJ2-2; D gene uncertain. CDR1 SGHTS and CDR2 YDEGEE come from the germline V gene. The CDR3 length is 15 residues. The V gene lost 4 bases and the J gene lost 6 bases, with 16 bases spanning the gap. The CDR3 nucleotides read TGTGCCAGCAGCCTCCGGGTCCTCGGCGCCGGGGAGCTGTTTTTT. This codes for CASSLRVLGAGELFF.

This clone came up once. The chain has TRBV20-1 and TRBJ2-7; D remains unclear. This CDR3 is built from 11 residues. From germline, CDR1 is DFQATT and CDR2 SNEGSKA (reference sequence). The CDR3 here is CSFSSAYEQYF. The CDR3, as DNA: TGCAGCTTCTCCTCGGCCTACGAGCAGTACTTC.

The V and J genes are TRBV7-9 and TRBJ2-5, with TRBD2 matching 7 bases. This CDR3 is 13 amino acids long. Germline CDR1 SEHNR, CDR2 FQNEAQ (reference sequence). Losses at the gene ends were 4 bases for V and 3 bases for J; bases not matched to a gene: 2. The CDR3 coding sequence is TGTGCCAGCAGCTATGCGGGGGAAGAGACCCAGTACTTC. This sequence encodes CASSYAGEETQYF.

The CDR3 bases are TGTGCCAGTAGTATCCTTAGCGGGGGTTACGAGCAGTACTTC. Residues: CASSILSGGYEQYF. This chain uses TRBV19 with TRBJ2-7; 9 nucleotides agree with TRBD2. This CDR3 has 14 residues. In germline, CDR1 is LNHDA, CDR2 SQIVND (reference sequence). V lost 3 bases to trimming and J lost 4 bases; unmatched junction nucleotides: 4.

V gene TRBV9 combines with J gene TRBJ2-2, with a possible D match to TRBD1 (5 bases). This CDR3 region has 14 residues. V was clipped by 0 bases and J by 7 bases, with 10 bases between them. CDR1 is SGDLS, CDR2 YYNGEE, per germline. CDR3 loop: CASSVGQTGGELFF. The CDR3 region has the DNA TGTGCCAGCAGCGTAGGACAGACCGGCGGGGAGCTGTTTTTT. Full variable domain (remainder filled in from reference TRBV9 and TRBJ2-2): DSGVTQTPKHLITATGQRVTLRCSPRSGDLSVYWYQQSLDQGLQFLIQYYNGEERAKGNILERFSAQQFPDLHSELNLSSLELGDSALYFCASSVGQTGGELFFGEGSRLTVL.

The chain recombines TRBV7-3 with TRBJ1-1, with 7 bases aligning to TRBD1. V was clipped by 5 bases and J by 6 bases; unmatched bases: 6. Germline-derived CDR1 and CDR2 are SGHTA and FQGTGA. There are 13 residues in the CDR3. CDR3 DNA: TGTGCCAGCAGCCCACAGGGGATCTCTGAAGCTTTCTTT. Its translation: CASSPQGISEAFF.

The gene calls are TRBV19 and TRBJ1-1; possibly TRBD1 for D (6 bases). V was trimmed by 5 bases and J by 7 bases, leaving 20 bases between them. This CDR3 is built from 15 residues. Germline assignment: CDR1 LNHDA and CDR2 SQIVND (reference sequence). The CDR3: CASSGDTDRRGEAFF. CDR3 DNA: TGTGCCAGTAGTGGGGACACGGACAGACGCGGTGAAGCTTTCTTT. The variable domain in full, completed from reference TRBV19 and TRBJ1-1, reads DGGITQSPKYLFRKEGQNVTLSCEQNLNHDAMYWYRQDPGQGLRLIYYSQIVNDFQKGDIAEGYSVSREKKESFPLTVTSAQKNPTAFYLCASSGDTDRRGEAFFGQGTRLTVV.

The rearrangement joins TRBV11-3 to TRBJ2-2; 7 nucleotides line up with TRBD1. The CDR3 contains 14 residues. J was trimmed by 3 bases and V by 6 bases; bases with no gene match: 4. The V gene's germline CDR1 is SGHNT and CDR2 YENEEA. CDR3 loop: CASRWGQHTGELFF. Here the CDR3 DNA reads TGTGCCAGCAGGTGGGGACAGCACACCGGGGAGCTGTTTTTT.

The J gene is TRBJ1-1, the V gene TRBV7-2; D is undetermined. The CDR3 has 14 amino acids. Per germline, CDR1 SGHTA and CDR2 FQGNSA. Trimming removed 2 bases from V and 7 bases from J, with 14 bases in between. The chain's CDR3 is CASSLRHGDSEAFF. CDR3 DNA sequence: TGTGCCAGCAGCTTAAGACACGGGGATAGTGAAGCTTTCTTT. Filled out from reference TRBV7-2 and TRBJ1-1, the complete variable domain reads GAGVSQSPSNKVTEKGKDVELRCDPISGHTALYWYRQSLGQGLEFLIYFQGNSAPDKSGLPSDRFSAERTGGSVSTLTIQRTQQEDSAVYLCASSLRHGDSEAFFGQGTRLTVV.

The chain has TRBV19 and TRBJ1-2, with no clear D. The CDR3 runs to 14 residues. CDR1 is LNHDA, CDR2 SQIVND, per germline (reference sequence). V lost 5 bases to trimming and J lost 1 base, with 11 bases between them. The CDR3, as DNA: TGTGCCAGTAGTCACCGATCGGGTAACTATGGCTACACCTTC. This codes for CASSHRSGNYGYTF.

The rearrangement links TRBV18 to TRBJ1-1; D gene unclear. Between the trimmed V and J ends, which lost 3 bases and 0 bases, there was a span of 11 bases. The CDR3 runs to 15 residues. CDR1 and CDR2 (germline): KGHSH, LQKENI. In DNA, the CDR3 is TGTGCCAGCTCACCCCAGAACAAAATGAACACTGAAGCTTTCTTT. This sequence encodes CASSPQNKMNTEAFF.

The gene calls are TRBV4-1 and TRBJ2-3, with a tentative D call TRBD1 (5 bases). The length of the CDR3 is 17 residues. Trimming took off 1 base at V and 2 bases at J, with 16 bases between the two ends. The V gene's germline CDR1 is MGHRA and CDR2 YSYEKL. In DNA form, the CDR3 reads TGCGCCAGCAGCCAAGGGGCTGCAGGGTTTGACACAGATACGCAGTATTTT. Its translation: CASSQGAAGFDTDTQYF.

This clone was detected only once. The gene calls are TRBV11-2 and TRBJ2-4; the D is unclear. Trimming took 3 bases from V and 1 from J, leaving 7 bases between them. The CDR3 length is 14 residues. The V gene's germline CDR1 is SGHAT and CDR2 FQNNGV. CDR3 sequence (DNA): TGTGCCAGCAGCTTGTTAGTGGCCAAAAACATTCAGTACTTC. It codes for CASSLLVAKNIQYF.

J is TRBJ1-3 and V is TRBV19; D not certain. Trimming left V 6 bases short and J 0 bases short, with 6 bases between. The CDR3 runs 13 residues. Per the germline V gene, CDR1 is LNHDA and CDR2 is SQIVND (reference sequence). As DNA, the CDR3 is TGTGCCAGTAGGGTCAGCTCTGGAAACACCATATATTTT. Its protein product is CASRVSSGNTIYF.

The chain carries TRBV7-9 and TRBJ1-5; the D gene is possibly TRBD1 (6 bases). V dropped 7 bases and J dropped 7 bases, with 23 bases sitting between them. Germline lookup yields CDR1 SEHNR and CDR2 FQNEAQ (reference sequence). This CDR3 has 16 residues. The CDR3 spells CASNKIGGVGQQPQHF. For the CDR3, the DNA is TGTGCCAGCAACAAAATTGGGGGCGTAGGGCAACAGCCCCAGCATTTT.

CDR3 nucleotides: TGTGCCAGCAGCCGACAGGGCACCTACGAGCAGTACTTC. Protein: CASSRQGTYEQYF. This chain uses TRBV5-4 with TRBJ2-7; TRBD1 agrees at 7 bases. From germline, CDR1 is SGHNT and CDR2 YYREEE (reference sequence). The CDR3 sequence is 13 residues long. The V gene end was trimmed by 4 bases and the J gene end by 2 bases; junction bases not matched to a gene: 3.